Below are 13 T cell receptor beta chains sequenced from a single sample in a study of T cell responses to AZD1222 COVID-19 vaccine listed by TCRdb under 2021. The sample's time point label is to be understood as: about 28 days (+/-7) after the second vaccine dose. Reading the label with the study, this specimen's treatment or condition is: meningococcal conjugate vaccine given as trial control. Libraries were built with the immunoSEQ multiplex PCR assay. TCRdb took over this immuneACCESS table, retaining in-frame rearrangements with V and J assigned. Such tables are incomplete; in checked studies, under half of the missing clones stem from an unresolved V gene, and the remainder is unexplained. The sample table shows 170,000 or so clones, and just under 95% are seen once. 0.8% to 1.3% of the sample is taken by the ten largest. The material sequenced was peripheral blood, taken 28 days after the second dose of the MenACWY control vaccine. The receptor source for this set is an adult who received the MenACWY meningococcal vaccine as a control.

This chain connects TRBV12-5 to TRBJ2-3, with 10 bases aligning to TRBD1. The germline CDR1 and CDR2 sequences are LGHNT and FRNRAP. The CDR3 is 16 residues long. Losses at the gene ends were 1 base for V and 2 bases for J; bases not matched to a gene: 3. CDR3 DNA sequence: TGTGCTAGTGGTTTGGACGGGACAGGGGCCACAGATACGCAGTATTTT. It translates to CASGLDGTGATDTQYF.

The chain is built from TRBV5-5 and TRBJ1-6; possibly TRBD1 for D (6 bases). The CDR3 extends over 15 amino acids. Germline V gives CDR1 SGHKS, CDR2 YYEKEE (reference sequence). The ends were cut back, 3 bases at V and 7 bases at J, with 14 bases in the middle. The CDR3 DNA is TGTGCCAGCAGCTGGATGGACAGAACCAATTCACCCCTCCACTTT. It translates to CASSWMDRTNSPLHF.

The V and J genes are TRBV7-2 and TRBJ2-5; 12 bases match TRBD2. The J segment lost 9 bases and the V segment lost 0 bases, leaving 8 bases of the junction unmatched. Germline lookup yields CDR1 SGHTA and CDR2 FQGNSA. This CDR3 contains 16 residues. CDR3 in amino acids: CASSLALAGGRGAQYF. The DNA of the CDR3 is TGTGCCAGCAGCTTAGCGCTAGCGGGGGGGCGGGGGGCCCAGTACTTC.

The rearrangement joins TRBV7-9 to TRBJ2-1; D uncertain. The CDR3 consists of 12 residues. V was shortened by 4 bases and J by 8 bases, with 9 bases between the two germline ends. CDR1 and CDR2 (germline): SEHNR, FQNEAQ (reference sequence). The CDR3 DNA is TGTGCCAGCAGCTCAATAAACGATGAGCAGTTCTTC. Protein sequence: CASSSINDEQFF.

This clone came up once. Compared with germline, one end of the junction differs, possibly owing to a read error. This chain links TRBV5-6 with TRBJ1-1; D gene ambiguous. CDR3 length: 11 amino acids. Germline V gene data show CDR1 as SGHDT and CDR2 as YYEEEE. In DNA form, the CDR3 reads TGCGCCCGGGAATCAGACACTGAAGCTTTCTTT. This translates into CARESDTEAFF.

This clone was seen just once. The rearrangement joins TRBV12-3 or TRBV12-4 to TRBJ1-2; no clear D. V shed 6 bases and J shed 3 bases, with 8 bases lying between them. The CDR3 has 12 amino acids. This CDR3 reads CASSSTDYGYTF. CDR3 DNA sequence: TGTGCCAGCAGCAGTACCGACTATGGCTACACCTTC.

V gene TRBV5-6 combines with J gene TRBJ1-6; D gene unclear. V shed 4 bases and J shed 6 bases, with 17 bases lying between them. CDR3 length: 16 amino acids. Germline loops: CDR1 SGHDT, CDR2 YYEEEE. CDR3 in DNA: TGTGCCAGCAGCCTCTTTTCTGTGACGATTAATTCACCCCTCCACTTT. It codes for CASSLFSVTINSPLHF.

The genes are TRBV10-3 and TRBJ1-1, with D maybe TRBD1 (6 bases). Germline CDR1 and CDR2: ENHRY and SYGVKD. The CDR3 totals 13 residues. V dropped 3 bases and J dropped 8 bases, with 13 bases sitting between them. In DNA, the CDR3 is TGTGCCATCAGTGATGAGGGGGTCTCCGAAGCTTTCTTT. As protein: CAISDEGVSEAFF.

This clone was observed once. J is TRBJ1-1 and V is TRBV6-2 or TRBV6-3, with 8 bases fitting TRBD1. The CDR3 contains 16 residues. V trimming: 5 bases; J trimming: 1 base; junction bases outside the gene matches: 9. Germline assignment: CDR1 MNHEY and CDR2 SVGEGT. The CDR3 here is CASSRGQGMRNTEAFF. The CDR3 nucleotides read TGTGCCAGCAGTCGAGGACAGGGAATGAGGAACACTGAAGCTTTCTTT.

This clone was recorded once. The chain couples TRBV18 to TRBJ1-1; D perhaps matches TRBD1 (6 bases). Looked up from germline, CDR1 is KGHSH and CDR2 is LQKENI. V was cut by 3 bases and J by 1 base, with 9 bases left in between. CDR3 length equals 14 residues. CDR3 nucleotides: TGTGCCAGCTCACCGGACAGACAGAACACTGAAGCTTTCTTT. This gives the protein CASSPDRQNTEAFF.

CDR3 region: CASSQGTATNEKLFF. The CDR3 DNA sequence: TGTGCCAGCAGCCAAGGGACAGCAACTAATGAAAAACTGTTTTTT. The chain carries TRBV3-1 (or the pseudogene TRBV3-2) and TRBJ1-4, with D tentatively TRBD1 (6 bases). CDR1 and CDR2 (germline): LGHDT, YNNKEL (reference sequence). Between the trimmed V and J ends, which lost 1 base and 0 bases, there was a span of 6 bases. CDR3 length: 15 residues.

V and J are TRBV2 and TRBJ1-4; 9 nucleotides match TRBD1. This CDR3 has 16 residues. J lost 8 bases, V lost 2 bases, and 9 bases had no gene match. Germline loops: CDR1 SNHLY, CDR2 FYNNEI. In DNA, the CDR3 is TGTGCCAGCAGTGAATCAAGAGGGACAGGGAGAGAAAAACTGTTTTTT. Translation: CASSESRGTGREKLFF.

The rearrangement uses TRBV6-5 and TRBJ1-3; D remains ambiguous. The CDR3 is 13 amino acids. The germline gives CDR1 MNHEY, CDR2 SVGAGI. V was cut by 0 bases and J by 8 bases, with 8 bases left in between. CDR3 sequence (DNA): TGTGCCAGCAGTTACTCCTCGGGGTACACCATATATTTT. The encoded protein is CASSYSSGYTIYF.